The 29 T cell receptor beta chains below all came from one sample that was sequenced in a study of blood T cell repertoires in COVID-19. The repertoire was sequenced with immunoSEQ multiplex PCR; TCRdb's copy has only in-frame clones and lacks some. The table records 220,000 or so clones, more than 80% of them present only once. Sequencing was done on a sample of PBMCs or T cells enriched from blood (not recorded which). These receptors were collected from a man aged 50 to 59 who had been exposed to COVID-19.

The chain carries TRBV6-2 or TRBV6-3 and TRBJ2-7; 9 bases line up with TRBD2. J was trimmed by 0 bases and V by 2 bases; bases with no gene match: 2. From germline, CDR1 is MNHEY and CDR2 SVGEGT. CDR3 size: 15 residues. The CDR3 nucleotides are TGTGCCAGCAGTTACAATAGCGGGAGCTCCTACGAGCAGTACGTC. This sequence encodes CASSYNSGSSYEQYV.

The chain uses TRBV13 and TRBJ2-1, with 14 bases identical to TRBD2. CDR1 is PRHDT and CDR2 is FYEKMQ in the germline V gene (reference sequence). J gave up 12 bases and V 5 bases, and 9 bases lay outside the gene matches. The CDR3 has 15 residues. DNA for the CDR3: TGTGCCAGCAGCACAACGGGACTAGCGGGAGTCGGGCAGTTCTTC. Residues: CASSTTGLAGVGQFF.

V and J are TRBV5-1 and TRBJ2-2; D not resolved. The V gene's germline CDR1 is SGHRS and CDR2 YFSETQ. Trimming stripped 4 bases from V and 2 bases from J, with 9 bases between. The CDR3 is 14 amino acids. The CDR3 is CASSEKTNTGELFF. The DNA for the CDR3 is TGCGCCAGCAGCGAAAAAACAAACACCGGGGAGCTGTTTTTT.

This chain links TRBV28 with TRBJ2-7, with a tentative D call TRBD1 (5 bases). Germline CDR1 reads MDHEN; CDR2 reads SYDVKM. CDR3 length: 14 residues. V lost 7 bases and J 3 bases, leaving 16 bases between the germline ends. In nucleotides, the CDR3 is TGTGCCAGCAACCCGGGCAGGGCCATCTACGAGCAGTACTTC. Its translation: CASNPGRAIYEQYF.

V is TRBV27 and J is TRBJ2-3, with a tentative D call TRBD1 (6 bases). The CDR3 runs 16 residues. V was shortened by 5 bases and J by 4 bases, with 19 bases between the two germline ends. Per the germline V gene, CDR1 is MNHEY and CDR2 is SMNVEV (reference sequence). The CDR3 region is CASSPTGPPRADTQYF. The CDR3 DNA follows: TGTGCCAGCAGTCCTACAGGGCCCCCCCGGGCAGATACGCAGTATTTT.

In regard to this clone: Other DNA sequences within the sample encode an identical CDR3. The chain joins TRBV5-1 to TRBJ1-3; no firm D call. Trimming took off 0 bases at V and 0 bases at J, with 7 bases between the two ends. This CDR3 spans 15 amino acids. The germline gives CDR1 SGHRS, CDR2 YFSETQ. The CDR3 DNA follows: TGCGCCAGCAGCTTGGCACGGAGCTCTGGAAACACCATATATTTT. This sequence encodes CASSLARSSGNTIYF.

This clone was seen a few times. The chain uses TRBV7-8 and TRBJ1-3; D is perhaps TRBD1 (6 bases). The CDR3 loop spans 17 amino acids. Germline-derived CDR1 and CDR2 are SGHVS and FQNEAQ. Trimming shortened V by 6 bases and J by 2 bases, and 20 bases separated the two germline ends. CDR3 DNA: TGTGCCAGCAGTCGAGCACCGGGACAAGTCACTGGAAACACCATATATTTT. Its protein product is CASSRAPGQVTGNTIYF. The entire variable domain, with the rest obtained from reference TRBV7-8 and TRBJ1-3, is as follows: GAGVSQSPRYKVAKRGQDVALRCDPISGHVSLFWYQQALGQGPEFLTYFQNEAQLDKSGLPSDRFFAERPEGSVSTLKIQRTQQEDSAVYLCASSRAPGQVTGNTIYFGEGSWLTVV.

CDR3 DNA sequence: TGTGCCAGCAGCTTAAGGGAGGTGGAAAACATTCAGTACTTC. Translation gives CASSLREVENIQYF. The chain has TRBV7-2 and TRBJ2-4; tentatively, D is TRBD2 (6 bases). The CDR3 contains 14 residues. The V gene's germline CDR1 is SGHTA and CDR2 FQGNSA. With 2 bases removed from V and 5 bases from J, the gap between germline ends came to 10 bases. The variable domain in full, completed from reference TRBV7-2 and TRBJ2-4, reads GAGVSQSPSNKVTEKGKDVELRCDPISGHTALYWYRQSLGQGLEFLIYFQGNSAPDKSGLPSDRFSAERTGGSVSTLTIQRTQQEDSAVYLCASSLREVENIQYFGAGTRLSVL.

Turning to this clone: The final CDR3 position lacks the conserved phenylalanine or tryptophan, pointing to a likely read error. Because the CDR3's place on the DNA is in doubt, the DNA is left out and the CDR3 is given as listed by TCRdb. The chain combines TRBV9 with TRBJ1-1; TRBD1 is taken as the D call from the table, unchecked against the DNA. CDR1 and CDR2 from the germline V gene are SGDLS and YYNGEE. The CDR3 sequence runs 12 residues, both termini included. The CDR3 sequence is CASSDALDRITS.

The genes are TRBV10-3 and TRBJ2-1, with 11 nucleotides matching TRBD2. V trimming: 4 bases; J trimming: 5 bases; junction bases outside the gene matches: 7. The CDR3 is made up of 16 amino acids. Germline-derived CDR1 and CDR2 are ENHRY and SYGVKD. The CDR3 protein is CAISGASGGIDNEQFF. DNA for the CDR3: TGTGCCATCAGTGGGGCTAGCGGGGGGATTGACAATGAGCAGTTCTTC.

The rearrangement joins TRBV3-1 (or the pseudogene TRBV3-2) to TRBJ2-7, with 10 bases that match TRBD1. Germline V CDR1 and CDR2: LGHDT, YNNKEL (reference sequence). V shed 2 bases, J shed 4 bases, and the junction held 5 bases outside the gene matches. The length of the CDR3 is 15 residues. Here the CDR3 reads CASSQPGQGIYEQYV. CDR3 nucleotide sequence: TGTGCCAGCAGCCAACCGGGACAGGGGATTTACGAGCAGTACGTC.

Only a few counts were recorded for this clone. This chain connects TRBV9 to TRBJ1-1; D might be TRBD1 (5 bases). The V and J ends lost 4 bases and 0 bases respectively, with 13 bases between them. CDR1 and CDR2 from the germline V gene are SGDLS and YYNGEE. The CDR3 has 15 amino acids. The CDR3 sequence is CASSPEGTLNTEAFF. CDR3 bases: TGTGCCAGCAGCCCGGAGGGGACCTTGAACACTGAAGCTTTCTTT.

CDR3 region: CASSRGTSGMGNEQFF. The CDR3 DNA is TGTGCCAGCAGCAGGGGGACTAGCGGGATGGGGAATGAGCAGTTCTTC. The chain recombines TRBV7-9 with TRBJ2-1; 13 nucleotides match TRBD2. CDR1 and CDR2 (germline): SEHNR, FQNEAQ (reference sequence). This CDR3 contains 16 residues. The trim removed 5 bases at V and 7 bases at J, leaving 8 bases unmatched.

The chain is built from TRBV5-1 and TRBJ1-2, with D perhaps TRBD1 (5 bases). The V gene lost 0 bases and the J gene lost 9 bases, with 15 bases spanning the gap. CDR3 length: 14 residues. The germline CDR1 and CDR2 sequences are SGHRS and YFSETQ. The CDR3 DNA is TGCGCCAGCAGCTTGGATCTACAGGTTAGAAGCTACACCTTC. Encoded protein: CASSLDLQVRSYTF.

V is TRBV3-1 (or the pseudogene TRBV3-2) and J is TRBJ1-1, with D possibly being TRBD1 (5 bases). This CDR3 is built from 14 residues. The V end was cut by 3 bases, the J end by 4 bases, with 12 bases between. Germline V gene sequence: CDR1 LGHDT, CDR2 YNNKEL (reference sequence). CDR3 amino acids: CASSHRDGSTEAFF. The CDR3 DNA reads as TGTGCCAGCAGCCACAGGGATGGTAGCACTGAAGCTTTCTTT.

V gene TRBV5-1 combines with J gene TRBJ1-1; 7 nucleotides align to TRBD1. Germline V gene sequence: CDR1 SGHRS, CDR2 YFSETQ. The CDR3 is 16 residues long. The V segment lost 0 bases and the J segment 1 base; nucleotides outside the gene matches: 6. CDR3 in DNA: TGCGCCAGCAGCTTGGACCAGGGGGTGGGGAACACTGAAGCTTTCTTT. Its translation is CASSLDQGVGNTEAFF. Full variable domain (outside the CDR3, taken from reference TRBV5-1 and TRBJ1-1): KAGVTQTPRYLIKTRGQQVTLSCSPISGHRSVSWYQQTPGQGLQFLFEYFSETQRNKGNFPGRFSGRQFSNSRSEMNVSTLELGDSALYLCASSLDQGVGNTEAFFGQGTRLTVV.

The rearrangement links TRBV5-1 to TRBJ2-4; 9 bases are a match to TRBD1. J was trimmed by 8 bases and V by 5 bases; bases with no gene match: 11. Germline V CDR1 and CDR2: SGHRS, YFSETQ. This CDR3 contains 15 residues. The CDR3 sequence: CASSTGTGNLDIQYF. The DNA of the CDR3 is TGCGCCAGCAGTACTGGGACAGGGAATCTGGACATTCAGTACTTC.

This clone has just one count. The V call is TRBV15, the J call TRBJ1-5, with D unclear. The germline V gene has CDR1 LNHNV and CDR2 YYDKDF (reference sequence). The CDR3 spans 16 residues. Trimming pared 4 bases from V and 5 bases from J, leaving 18 bases between. The CDR3 sequence is CATSKFGSGKDQPQHF. Written as DNA, the CDR3 is TGTGCCACCAGCAAGTTCGGGAGTGGAAAAGATCAGCCCCAGCATTTT.

This rearrangement joins TRBV6-2 or TRBV6-3 to TRBJ2-1, with TRBD2 identical over 13 bases. The junction had 7 bases not matched to a gene; V was cut back by 6 bases and J by 5 bases. Germline V gene sequence: CDR1 MNHEY, CDR2 SVGEGT. The CDR3 is 16 residues long. The CDR3 DNA reads as TGTGCCAGCAGACCTTGGACTAGCGGGAGCCACAATGAGCAGTTCTTC. Protein product: CASRPWTSGSHNEQFF.

The chain uses TRBV19 and TRBJ1-1; 8 nucleotides agree with TRBD1. The germline CDR1 and CDR2 sequences are LNHDA and SQIVND (reference sequence). The CDR3 has 14 amino acids. Trimming removed 5 bases from V and 4 bases from J; junction bases left unmatched: 6. This chain's CDR3 is CASSPRTGPTEAFF. CDR3 sequence (DNA): TGTGCCAGTAGTCCCCGGACAGGGCCCACTGAAGCTTTCTTT. Supplemented by reference TRBV19 and TRBJ1-1, the full variable domain reads DGGITQSPKYLFRKEGQNVTLSCEQNLNHDAMYWYRQDPGQGLRLIYYSQIVNDFQKGDIAEGYSVSREKKESFPLTVTSAQKNPTAFYLCASSPRTGPTEAFFGQGTRLTVV.

The V and J genes are TRBV5-1 and TRBJ2-1; tentative D call: TRBD1 (6 bases). In germline, CDR1 is SGHRS, CDR2 YFSETQ. Trimming stripped 5 bases from V and 7 bases from J, with 19 bases between. The length of the CDR3 is 15 residues. CDR3 sequence reads: CASSLGQRGGNEQFF. CDR3 sequence (DNA): TGCGCCAGCAGTCTCGGTCAAAGAGGGGGTAATGAGCAGTTCTTC.

The chain couples TRBV5-1 to TRBJ2-3, with D tentatively TRBD2 (6 bases). V was clipped by 3 bases and J by 5 bases, with 13 bases between them. The CDR3 is 14 residues long. Germline-derived CDR1 and CDR2 are SGHRS and YFSETQ. The CDR3 here is CASSSGTVGDTQYF. DNA of the CDR3: TGCGCCAGCAGCTCAGGGACTGTCGGAGATACGCAGTATTTT.

The chain joins TRBV9 to TRBJ1-4, with D perhaps matching TRBD1 (5 bases). The CDR3 runs 15 residues. CDR1 and CDR2 from the germline V gene are SGDLS and YYNGEE. Trimming took off 3 bases at V and 4 bases at J, with 13 bases between the two ends. The CDR3, as DNA: TGTGCCAGCAGCGAGGGGCCCAACCGTAATGAAAAACTGTTTTTT. It encodes CASSEGPNRNEKLFF.

Regarding this clone: One junction end disagrees with the germline gene, perhaps due to a read error. Written as DNA, the CDR3 is TGTGGCAGCAGCTTTGGACAGCGGACTGAAGCTTTCTTT. It specifies CGSSFGQRTEAFF. The genes are TRBV11-2 and TRBJ1-1; D might be TRBD1 (6 bases). Germline assignment: CDR1 SGHAT and CDR2 FQNNGV. The CDR3 is 13 residues long.

Only one count was recorded for this clone. The chain is built from TRBV27 and TRBJ1-1; no reliable D call. The CDR3 has 15 amino acids. Germline assignment: CDR1 MNHEY and CDR2 SMNVEV (reference sequence). Trimming took 6 bases from V and 4 from J, leaving 18 bases between them. In nucleotides, the CDR3 is TGTGCCAGCAGGGTGAGATGGGAGGCGCCCACTGAAGCTTTCTTT. This encodes CASRVRWEAPTEAFF.

This clone showed up just once. The genes are TRBV7-2 and TRBJ1-1; D not resolved. The germline CDR1 and CDR2 sequences are SGHTA and FQGNSA. The CDR3 is made up of 14 amino acids. Trimming stripped 6 bases from V and 1 base from J, with 12 bases between. DNA for the CDR3: TGTGCCAGCAGTGCGTCGTGGGCGAACACTGAAGCTTTCTTT. It specifies CASSASWANTEAFF.

This clone occurred a few times. This chain connects TRBV7-9 to TRBJ2-7; weak D call: TRBD2 (6 bases). The CDR3 loop spans 15 amino acids. CDR1 is SEHNR and CDR2 is FQNEAQ in the germline V gene (reference sequence). Trimming left V 7 bases short and J 0 bases short, with 16 bases between. The CDR3 loop reads CASIWWREDSYEQYF. CDR3 sequence (DNA): TGTGCCAGCATATGGTGGCGGGAAGACTCCTACGAGCAGTACTTC. Together with reference TRBV7-9 and TRBJ2-7, the CDR3 gives the full variable domain: DTGVSQNPRHKITKRGQNVTFRCDPISEHNRLYWYRQTLGQGPEFLTYFQNEAQLEKSRLLSDRFSAERPKGSFSTLEIQRTEQGDSAMYLCASIWWREDSYEQYFGPGTRLTVT.

The chain combines TRBV7-8 with TRBJ1-5, with a tentative D call TRBD1 (6 bases). CDR3 length: 15 amino acids. The V end lost 3 bases, the J end lost 2 bases, and 11 bases lay between the germline ends. Germline CDR1 SGHVS, CDR2 FQNEAQ. CDR3 region: CASSLGAGGNQPQHF. CDR3 nucleotides: TGTGCCAGCAGCTTGGGTGCAGGGGGCAATCAGCCCCAGCATTTT. Complete variable domain (other parts from reference TRBV7-8 and TRBJ1-5): GAGVSQSPRYKVAKRGQDVALRCDPISGHVSLFWYQQALGQGPEFLTYFQNEAQLDKSGLPSDRFFAERPEGSVSTLKIQRTQQEDSAVYLCASSLGAGGNQPQHFGDGTRLSIL.

The J gene is TRBJ2-7, the V gene TRBV5-3; D is perhaps TRBD2 (6 bases). TRBV5-3 is classed as an ORF, of uncertain function. V was cut by 0 bases and J by 1 base, with 11 bases left in between. The CDR3 is 15 residues long. DNA of the CDR3: TGTGCCAGAAGCTTGGGTAGGCTAGCGTCCTACGAGCAGTACGTC. This codes for CARSLGRLASYEQYV.